This T cell receptor beta chain was documented in a study of patients and donors after allogeneic stem cell transplantation. The germline V gene has CDR1 SGHRS and CDR2 YFSETQ. This CDR3 is 14 amino acids long. The V gene lost 4 bases and the J gene lost 5 bases, with 13 bases spanning the gap. TCRdb passed the RT-PCR reads through MiXCR, listing each CDR3 protein once. The table shows about a million distinct CDR3 sequences, with approximately 18% occurring only once. The sample taken for sequencing was blood, either unsorted or a sorted T cell fraction (not recorded which). This TCR was recovered from a human donor who was either an allogeneic HSCT recipient or a stem cell or donor lymphocyte infusion donor (not recorded which). It is not recorded whose cells these are; they may come from a transplant donor. The J gene is TRBJ2-1, the V gene TRBV5-1, with a weak D call TRBD1 (6 bases). The chain's CDR3 is CASSPGDLNNEQFF. CDR3 nucleotides: TGCGCCAGCAGCCCAGGGGACCTAAACAATGAGCAGTTCTTC.